This T cell receptor beta chain was identified during a study of cytomegalovirus exposure and HLA in healthy donors. Primers for the PCR totalled 60 Vbeta and 13 Jbeta. Here immunoSEQ multiplex PCR was the method, and the copy in TCRdb shows in-frame clones only, minus some. Of under 250,000 clones listed, under 85% were seen once; the top ten hold approximately 10%. Per the germline V gene, CDR1 is SGHAT and CDR2 is FQNNGV. There are 13 residues in the CDR3. Between the trimmed V and J ends, which lost 5 bases and 7 bases, there was a span of 12 bases. The sequenced material came from PBMCs. The sequence was collected from a woman between 50 and 59 years old in good health and CMV-seropositive. J is TRBJ1-5 and V is TRBV11-2, with TRBD1 as a possible D gene (5 bases). The CDR3 DNA is TGTGCCAGCAGCGCCTGGGAGGGGCAGCCCCAGCATTTT. Encoded protein: CASSAWEGQPQHF.